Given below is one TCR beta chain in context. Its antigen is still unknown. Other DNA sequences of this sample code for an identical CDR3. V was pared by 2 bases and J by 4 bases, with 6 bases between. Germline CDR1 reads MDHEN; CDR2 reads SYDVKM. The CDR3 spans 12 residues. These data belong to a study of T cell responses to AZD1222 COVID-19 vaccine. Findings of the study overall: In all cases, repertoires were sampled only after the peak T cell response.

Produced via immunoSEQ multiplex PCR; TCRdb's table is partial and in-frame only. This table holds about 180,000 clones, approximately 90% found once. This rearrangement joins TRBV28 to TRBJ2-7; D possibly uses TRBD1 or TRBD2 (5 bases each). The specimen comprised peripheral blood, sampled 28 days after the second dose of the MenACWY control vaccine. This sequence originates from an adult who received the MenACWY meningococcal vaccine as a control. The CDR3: CASSLGGYEQYF. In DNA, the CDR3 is TGTGCCAGCAGTTTAGGGGGATACGAGCAGTACTTC.